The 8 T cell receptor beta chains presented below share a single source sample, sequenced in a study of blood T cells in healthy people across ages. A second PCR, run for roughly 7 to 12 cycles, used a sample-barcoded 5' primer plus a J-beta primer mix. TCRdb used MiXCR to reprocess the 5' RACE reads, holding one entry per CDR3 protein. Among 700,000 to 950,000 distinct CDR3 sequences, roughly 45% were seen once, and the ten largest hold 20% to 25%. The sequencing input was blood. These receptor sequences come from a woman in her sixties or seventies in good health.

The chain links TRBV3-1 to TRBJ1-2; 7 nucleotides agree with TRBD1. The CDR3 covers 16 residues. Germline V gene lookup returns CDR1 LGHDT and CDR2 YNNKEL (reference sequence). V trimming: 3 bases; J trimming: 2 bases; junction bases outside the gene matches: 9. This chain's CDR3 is CASSHGSDRENYGYTF. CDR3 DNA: TGTGCCAGCAGCCACGGAAGTGACAGGGAGAACTATGGCTACACCTTC.

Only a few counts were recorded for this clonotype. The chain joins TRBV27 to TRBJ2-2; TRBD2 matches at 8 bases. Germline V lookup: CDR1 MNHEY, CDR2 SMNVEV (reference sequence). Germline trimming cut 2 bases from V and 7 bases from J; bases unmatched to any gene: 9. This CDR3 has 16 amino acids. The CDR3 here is CASSLRTSRAGGELFF. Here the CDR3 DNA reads TGTGCCAGCAGTTTACGGACTAGCAGGGCGGGCGGGGAGCTGTTTTTT.

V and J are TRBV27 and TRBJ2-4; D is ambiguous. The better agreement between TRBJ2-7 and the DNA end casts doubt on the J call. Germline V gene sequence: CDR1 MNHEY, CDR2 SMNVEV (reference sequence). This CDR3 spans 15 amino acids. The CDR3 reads CASSSGLSITYEQYF. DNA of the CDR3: TGTGCCAGCAGTTCGGGCTTGTCTATAACCTACGAGCAGTACTTC.

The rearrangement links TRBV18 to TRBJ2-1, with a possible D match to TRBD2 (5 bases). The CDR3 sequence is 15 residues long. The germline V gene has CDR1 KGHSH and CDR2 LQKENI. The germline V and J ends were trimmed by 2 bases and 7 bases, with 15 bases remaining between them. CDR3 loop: CASSPGARGRNEQFF. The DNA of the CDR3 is TGTGCCAGCTCACCAGGTGCTCGGGGAAGGAATGAGCAGTTCTTC. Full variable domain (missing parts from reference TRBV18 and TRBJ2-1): NAGVMQNPRHLVRRRGQEARLRCSPMKGHSHVYWYRQLPEEGLKFMVYLQKENIIDESGMPKERFSAEFPKEGPSILRIQQVVRGDSAAYFCASSPGARGRNEQFFGPGTRLTVL.

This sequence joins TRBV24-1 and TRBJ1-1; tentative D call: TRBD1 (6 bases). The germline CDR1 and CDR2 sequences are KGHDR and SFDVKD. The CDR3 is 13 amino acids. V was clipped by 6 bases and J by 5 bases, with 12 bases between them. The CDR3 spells CATSNKGGTEAFF. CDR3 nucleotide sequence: TGTGCCACCAGTAACAAGGGGGGGACTGAAGCTTTCTTT.

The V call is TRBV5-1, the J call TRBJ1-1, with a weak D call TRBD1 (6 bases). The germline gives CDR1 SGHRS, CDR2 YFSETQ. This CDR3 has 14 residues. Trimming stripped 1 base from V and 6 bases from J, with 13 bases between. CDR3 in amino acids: CASSLLTGLPEAFF. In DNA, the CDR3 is TGCGCCAGCAGCTTGTTGACAGGACTTCCTGAAGCTTTCTTT.

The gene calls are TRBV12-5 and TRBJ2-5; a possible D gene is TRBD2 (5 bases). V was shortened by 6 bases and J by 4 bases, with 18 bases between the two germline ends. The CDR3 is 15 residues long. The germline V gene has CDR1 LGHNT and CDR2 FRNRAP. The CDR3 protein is CASGVGTGYAETQYF. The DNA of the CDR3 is TGTGCTAGTGGGGTGGGTACGGGGTATGCAGAGACCCAGTACTTC. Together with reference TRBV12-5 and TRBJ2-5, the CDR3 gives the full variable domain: DARVTQTPRHKVTEMGQEVTMRCQPILGHNTVFWYRQTMMQGLELLAYFRNRAPLDDSGMPKDRFSAEMPDATLATLKIQPSEPRDSAVYFCASGVGTGYAETQYFGPGTRLLVL.

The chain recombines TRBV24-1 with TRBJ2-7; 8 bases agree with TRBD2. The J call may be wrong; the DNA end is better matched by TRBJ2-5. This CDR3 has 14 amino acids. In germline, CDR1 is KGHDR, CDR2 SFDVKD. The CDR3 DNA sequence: TGTGCCACCAGTGATTCCGGGACTAGTGAGACCCAGTACTTC. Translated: CATSDSGTSETQYF.